This T cell receptor beta chain was observed in a study of blood T cells in healthy people across ages. Study context: Researchers report that template switching captured about one barcoded beta molecule per two T cells.

Trimming removed 6 bases at V and 7 bases at J, with 16 bases between. Looked up from germline, CDR1 is DFQATT and CDR2 is SNEGSKA (reference sequence). CDR3 length: 13 amino acids. The second PCR ran about 6 to 11 cycles with a sample-barcoded 5' primer and J-beta primers. A single record per CDR3 protein comes from TCRdb applying MiXCR to the 5' RACE reads. The sample holds some 860,000 distinct CDR3 sequences, more than 55% seen once. The chain recombines TRBV20-1 with TRBJ2-1; D possibly corresponds to TRBD1 (6 bases). The sequence came from a man aged 40-50 years in good health. The specimen was blood. The CDR3 nucleotides are TGCAGTGCCGACACAGGGTTTACGAATGAGCAGTTCTTC. Amino acids: CSADTGFTNEQFF.